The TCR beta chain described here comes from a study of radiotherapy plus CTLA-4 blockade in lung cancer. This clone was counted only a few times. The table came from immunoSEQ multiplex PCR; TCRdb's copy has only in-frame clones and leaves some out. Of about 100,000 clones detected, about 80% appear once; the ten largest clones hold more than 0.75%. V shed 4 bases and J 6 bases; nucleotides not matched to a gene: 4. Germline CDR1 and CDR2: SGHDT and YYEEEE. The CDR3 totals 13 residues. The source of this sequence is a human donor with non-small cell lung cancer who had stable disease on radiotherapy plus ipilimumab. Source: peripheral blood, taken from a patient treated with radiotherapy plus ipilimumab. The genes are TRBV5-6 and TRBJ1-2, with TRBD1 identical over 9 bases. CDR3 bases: TGTGCCAGCAGCCCGACAGGGGGAGATGGCTACACCTTC. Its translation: CASSPTGGDGYTF. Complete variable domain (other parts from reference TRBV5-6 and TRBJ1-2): DAGVTQSPTHLIKTRGQQVTLRCSPKSGHDTVSWYQQALGQGPQFIFQYYEEEERQRGNFPDRFSGHQFPNYSSELNVNALLLGDSALYLCASSPTGGDGYTFGSGTRLTVV.